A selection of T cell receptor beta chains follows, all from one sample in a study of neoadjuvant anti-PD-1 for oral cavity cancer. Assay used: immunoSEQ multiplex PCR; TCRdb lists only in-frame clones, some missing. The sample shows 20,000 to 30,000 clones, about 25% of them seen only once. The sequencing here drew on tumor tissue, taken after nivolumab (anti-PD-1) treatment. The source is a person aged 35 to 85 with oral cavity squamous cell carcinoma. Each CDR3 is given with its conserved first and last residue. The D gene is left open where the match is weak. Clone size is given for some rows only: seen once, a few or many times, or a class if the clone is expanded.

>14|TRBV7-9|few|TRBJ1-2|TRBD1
CASSLHRGLRGYTF
TGTGCCAGCAGCTTACACAGGGGGCTAAGAGGCTACACCTTC
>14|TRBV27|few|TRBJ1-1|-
CASSREGSNTEAFF
TGTGCCAGCTCAAGGGAGGGCAGCAACACTGAAGCTTTCTTT
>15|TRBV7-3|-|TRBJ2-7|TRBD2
CASSITSGDSYEQYF
TGTGCCAGCAGCATAACTAGCGGAGACTCCTACGAGCAGTACTTC
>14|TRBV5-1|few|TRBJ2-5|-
CASSLSAGEETQYF
TGCGCCAGCAGCTTGAGTGCAGGGGAAGAGACCCAGTACTTC
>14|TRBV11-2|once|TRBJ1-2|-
CASSLSHQFYGYTF
TGTGCCAGCAGCTTATCCCACCAGTTCTATGGCTACACCTTC
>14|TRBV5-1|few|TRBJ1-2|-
CASSLVDRGYGYTF
TGCGCCAGCAGCTTAGTGGACCGCGGCTATGGCTACACCTTC
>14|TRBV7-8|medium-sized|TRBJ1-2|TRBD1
CASSRLGTAYGYTF
TGTGCCAGCAGTCGATTAGGGACAGCCTATGGCTACACCTTC
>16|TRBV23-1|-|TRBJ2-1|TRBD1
CASRTKGQVKLNEQFF
TGCGCCAGCAGGACCAAGGGACAGGTGAAATTGAATGAGCAGTTCTTC
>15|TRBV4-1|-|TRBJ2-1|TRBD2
CASRSDPGLEDEQFF
TGCGCCAGCAGGTCAGACCCGGGACTAGAGGATGAGCAGTTCTTC
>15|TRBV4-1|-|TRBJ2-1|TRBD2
CASSQGTSGDNEQFF
TGTGCCAGCAGCCAAGGGACTAGCGGGGACAATGAGCAGTTCTTC
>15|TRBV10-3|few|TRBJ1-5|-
CAISESGQRRWAQHF
TGTGCCATCAGTGAAAGTGGGCAGAGAAGATGGGCCCAGCATTTT
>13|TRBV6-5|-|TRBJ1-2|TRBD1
CASRTTGWEGYTF
TGTGCCAGCAGGACGACAGGGTGGGAAGGCTACACCTTC
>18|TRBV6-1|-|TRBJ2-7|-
CASSEVKNPGVAAYEQYF
TGTGCCAGCAGTGAAGTAAAAAACCCCGGAGTAGCGGCCTACGAGCAGTACTTC
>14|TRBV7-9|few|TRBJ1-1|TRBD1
CASSRWDSNTEAFF
TGTGCCAGCAGCCGCTGGGACAGCAACACTGAAGCTTTCTTT
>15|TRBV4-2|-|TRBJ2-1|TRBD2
CASSPLAGADNEQFF
TGTGCCAGCAGCCCGTTAGCGGGGGCGGACAATGAGCAGTTCTTC
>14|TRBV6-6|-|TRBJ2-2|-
CATARGRKTGELFF
TGTGCCACCGCCCGGGGGAGGAAAACCGGGGAGCTGTTTTTT